This passage covers 13 T cell receptor beta chains from one sample sequenced in a study of blood T cell repertoires in COVID-19. Assay: immunoSEQ multiplex PCR; the TCRdb copy retains only in-frame clones and omits some. The sample holds 70,000 to 80,000 clones; under 95% are singletons and the top ten take around 4.9%. The sequencing sample was made of peripheral blood. These receptors were taken from a woman aged 55-75 years with active COVID-19.

This chain joins TRBV6-5 and TRBJ2-2, with 7 bases fitting TRBD2. Trimming cost V 5 bases and J 5 bases; bases outside gene matches: 5. The CDR3 covers 14 residues. CDR1 is MNHEY and CDR2 is SVGAGI in the germline V gene. As DNA, the CDR3 is TGTGCCAGCAGTACCAGGCGGGGGACCGGGGAGCTGTTTTTT. Its translation: CASSTRRGTGELFF.

The rearrangement uses TRBV11-2 and TRBJ1-5, with TRBD1 matching over 11 bases. CDR3 length: 15 residues. Per germline, CDR1 SGHAT and CDR2 FQNNGV. Trimming at V came to 5 bases and at J to 4 bases, leaving 4 bases not matched to a gene. The CDR3 coding sequence is TGTGCCAGCAGCCGGGACAGGGGGGCGAATCAGCCCCAGCATTTT. Amino acids: CASSRDRGANQPQHF. The variable domain in full, completed from reference TRBV11-2 and TRBJ1-5, reads EAGVAQSPRYKIIEKRQSVAFWCNPISGHATLYWYQQILGQGPKLLIQFQNNGVVDDSQLPKDRFSAERLKGVDSTLKIQPAKLEDSAVYLCASSRDRGANQPQHFGDGTRLSIL.

This clone showed up just once. This rearrangement joins TRBV28 to TRBJ1-2; tentative D call: TRBD1 (5 bases). The V gene lost 6 bases and the J gene lost 0 bases, with 8 bases spanning the gap. CDR3 length: 13 amino acids. The germline gives CDR1 MDHEN, CDR2 SYDVKM. CDR3 nucleotides: TGTGCCAGCAGAACAGGTGCTAACTATGGCTACACCTTC. This translates into CASRTGANYGYTF.

The chain has TRBV7-9 and TRBJ1-2; the D is unclear. Looked up from germline, CDR1 is SEHNR and CDR2 is FQNEAQ (reference sequence). This CDR3 region has 16 residues. Trimming left V 5 bases short and J 4 bases short, with 20 bases between. The CDR3 sequence: CASSEAGGGISYGYTF. The CDR3 DNA is TGTGCCAGCAGCGAAGCAGGTGGCGGGATTTCCTATGGCTACACCTTC.

The V gene is TRBV3-1 (or the pseudogene TRBV3-2), the J gene TRBJ1-4, with D unclear. The germline CDR1 and CDR2 sequences are LGHDT and YNNKEL (reference sequence). The CDR3 covers 14 residues. V was cut by 4 bases and J by 7 bases, with 13 bases left in between. The DNA of the CDR3 is TGTGCCAGCAGCCGGACGCCTAGCAGTGAAAAACTGTTTTTT. As protein: CASSRTPSSEKLFF.

The chain uses TRBV5-5 and TRBJ2-7, with D tentatively TRBD2 (6 bases). The germline V and J ends were trimmed by 5 bases and 5 bases, with 14 bases remaining between them. This CDR3 has 13 amino acids. From germline, CDR1 is SGHKS and CDR2 YYEKEE (reference sequence). The CDR3 loop reads CASRFGGSDEQYF. As DNA, the CDR3 is TGTGCCAGCAGGTTTGGGGGGTCCGACGAGCAGTACTTC.

This clone was detected only a few times. The J gene is TRBJ2-7, the V gene TRBV7-2; D is ambiguous. Deletions cut 5 bases from V and 2 bases from J, with 10 bases between. This CDR3 spans 13 amino acids. Germline assignment: CDR1 SGHTA and CDR2 FQGNSA. The CDR3 DNA sequence: TGTGCCAGCAGCAACAGAGTTACCTACGAGCAGTACTTC. It yields the protein CASSNRVTYEQYF.

The J gene is TRBJ2-6, the V gene TRBV28; D remains unclear. Germline assignment: CDR1 MDHEN and CDR2 SYDVKM. Trimming took off 5 bases at V and 1 base at J, with 9 bases between the two ends. The CDR3 extends over 15 amino acids. The CDR3, as DNA: TGTGCCAGCAGTCGAGTTCTTTCTGGGGCCAACGTCCTGACTTTC. This encodes CASSRVLSGANVLTF.

The V call is TRBV6-1, the J call TRBJ2-3; possible D gene TRBD2, 6 bases. V was cut by 1 base and J by 2 bases, with 13 bases left in between. The CDR3 totals 16 residues. Germline V CDR1 and CDR2: MNHNS, SASEGT. DNA for the CDR3: TGTGCCAGCAGTGAAGACTTTGGAGGGTACACAGATACGCAGTATTTT. It codes for CASSEDFGGYTDTQYF.

The chain combines TRBV6-6 with TRBJ2-7; no firm D call. The CDR3 contains 12 residues. V lost 4 bases to trimming and J lost 5 bases, with 9 bases between them. CDR1 is MNHNY, CDR2 SVGAGI, per germline (reference sequence). The CDR3 region has the DNA TGTGCCAGCAGTTCCATTAGTGACGAGCAGTACTTC. Translated: CASSSISDEQYF.

A single count supports this clone. The V gene is TRBV28, the J gene TRBJ1-2; TRBD1 matches at 7 bases. This CDR3 is built from 12 residues. Germline loops: CDR1 MDHEN, CDR2 SYDVKM. With 6 bases clipped from V and 8 bases from J, the junction kept 6 bases outside the gene matches. CDR3 sequence (DNA): TGTGCCAGCAGCGACAGGGTTGGGGGCTACACCTTC. Translated, it gives CASSDRVGGYTF.

The rearrangement joins TRBV20-1 to TRBJ2-3; no definite D call. The germline V gene encodes CDR1 DFQATT and CDR2 SNEGSKA (reference sequence). The CDR3 contains 10 residues. V gave up 5 bases and J gave up 5 bases, with 5 bases separating them. CDR3 sequence reads: CSALGDTQYF. The CDR3 nucleotides read TGCAGTGCTCTCGGAGATACGCAGTATTTT.

This chain links TRBV5-1 with TRBJ2-7; 7 bases are shared with TRBD2. Germline CDR1 reads SGHRS; CDR2 reads YFSETQ. The ends lost 5 bases at V and 1 base at J; junction bases unmatched: 9. The CDR3 contains 15 residues. CDR3 residues: CASSDVAGESYEQYF. The CDR3 coding sequence is TGCGCCAGCAGTGATGTAGCGGGTGAATCCTACGAGCAGTACTTC.